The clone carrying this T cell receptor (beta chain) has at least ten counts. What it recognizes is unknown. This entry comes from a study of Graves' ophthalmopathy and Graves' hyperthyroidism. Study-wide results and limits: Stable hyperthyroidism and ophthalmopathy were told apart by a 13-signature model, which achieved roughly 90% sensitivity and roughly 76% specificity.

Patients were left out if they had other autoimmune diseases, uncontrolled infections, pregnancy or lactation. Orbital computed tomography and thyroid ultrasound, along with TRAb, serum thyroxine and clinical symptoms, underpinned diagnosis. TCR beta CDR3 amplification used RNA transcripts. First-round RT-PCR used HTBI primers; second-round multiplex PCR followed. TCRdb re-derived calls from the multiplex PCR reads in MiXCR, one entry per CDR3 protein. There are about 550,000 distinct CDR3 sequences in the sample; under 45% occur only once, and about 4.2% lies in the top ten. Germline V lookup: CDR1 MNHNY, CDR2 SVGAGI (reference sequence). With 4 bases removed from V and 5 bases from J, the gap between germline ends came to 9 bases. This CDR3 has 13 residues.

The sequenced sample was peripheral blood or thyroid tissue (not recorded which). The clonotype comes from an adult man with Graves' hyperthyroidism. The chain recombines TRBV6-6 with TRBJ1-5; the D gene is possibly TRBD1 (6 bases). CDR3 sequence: CASSLGQYQPQHF. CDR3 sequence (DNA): TGTGCCAGCAGTTTAGGACAGTATCAGCCCCAGCATTTT.